The T cell receptor (beta chain) described here comes from a study of blood T cell repertoires in COVID-19. CDR1 and CDR2 (germline): SGHTA, FQGNSA. J lost 2 bases, V lost 0 bases, and 4 bases had no gene match. CDR3 length: 16 amino acids. The protocol was immunoSEQ multiplex PCR, while the TCRdb copy is restricted to in-frame clones and leaves out a portion. Of some 110,000 clones in the sample, 85% to 90% are singletons; the top ten hold roughly 7.9%. This chain links TRBV7-2 with TRBJ1-3; 7 bases align to TRBD1. Sequenced input: peripheral blood. The sequence was collected from an older man who had recovered from COVID-19. CDR3 protein: CASSLARRGPGNTIYF. Here the CDR3 DNA reads TGTGCCAGCAGCTTAGCCCGGAGGGGGCCTGGAAACACCATATATTTT.